The 29 T cell receptor beta chains presented below share a single source sample, sequenced in a study of shared clonotypes between healthy human individuals. Method: immunoSEQ multiplex PCR; TCRdb's copy keeps in-frame clones and lacks some. This table holds roughly 1,600,000 clones, approximately 98.5% found once. Sequencing used naive CD4+ T cells sorted from blood. Subset here: CD45RA+ positively selected. The source is a man younger than 45 in good health.

This clone has only one observation. V and J are TRBV18 and TRBJ2-1, with 8 bases lining up with TRBD2. CDR3 length: 16 residues. J lost 1 base, V lost 6 bases, and 8 bases had no gene match. Germline V gives CDR1 KGHSH, CDR2 LQKENI. The CDR3 is CASSPLSGVSYNEQFF. The CDR3 region has the DNA TGTGCCAGCTCCCCCCTTAGCGGGGTGTCCTACAATGAGCAGTTCTTC. Full variable domain (remainder filled in from reference TRBV18 and TRBJ2-1): NAGVMQNPRHLVRRRGQEARLRCSPMKGHSHVYWYRQLPEEGLKFMVYLQKENIIDESGMPKERFSAEFPKEGPSILRIQQVVRGDSAAYFCASSPLSGVSYNEQFFGPGTRLTVL.

The chain recombines TRBV7-8 with TRBJ2-7; 7 nucleotides agree with TRBD2. After removal of 5 bases from V and 6 bases from J, the junction contained 7 bases not matched to a gene. The CDR3 length is 13 residues. Germline-derived CDR1 and CDR2 are SGHVS and FQNEAQ. CDR3 amino acids: CASSNQGGLEQYF. CDR3 DNA: TGTGCCAGCAGCAACCAGGGAGGGCTCGAGCAGTACTTC.

The chain combines TRBV10-1 with TRBJ2-4; tentative D call: TRBD1 (6 bases). This CDR3 is 12 amino acids long. CDR1 is WNHNN, CDR2 SYGVQD, per germline (reference sequence). Trimming removed 8 bases from V and 8 bases from J, with 13 bases in between. In DNA form, the CDR3 reads TGCGCCAGCTTTCTCAGGGGAGACATTCAGTACTTC. Its translation: CASFLRGDIQYF.

This clone was counted a single time. The J gene is TRBJ2-7, the V gene TRBV4-3; D gene ambiguous. CDR1 is LGHNA, CDR2 YSLEER, per germline. The CDR3 consists of 15 residues. Trimming removed 1 base at V and 6 bases at J, with 16 bases between. This chain's CDR3 is CASSQVSSGSSEQYF. The CDR3 coding sequence is TGCGCCAGCAGCCAAGTGTCGTCGGGCAGTTCCGAGCAGTACTTC.

The genes are TRBV28 and TRBJ2-2; D not resolved. This CDR3 is 13 amino acids long. Germline CDR1 and CDR2: MDHEN and SYDVKM. The ends were cut back, 7 bases at V and 0 bases at J, with 6 bases in the middle. CDR3 protein: CASKGSNTGELFF. The DNA for the CDR3 is TGTGCCAGCAAGGGATCGAACACCGGGGAGCTGTTTTTT.

This clone was found once. Different DNA sequences within this sample yield the same CDR3. The chain has TRBV7-3 and TRBJ1-2; 9 nucleotides agree with TRBD1. CDR3 size: 13 residues. From germline, CDR1 is SGHTA and CDR2 FQGTGA. V shed 3 bases and J 4 bases; nucleotides not matched to a gene: 0. The CDR3 DNA reads TGTGCCAGCAGCTTGGGACAGGGCTATGGCTACACCTTC. Amino acid sequence: CASSLGQGYGYTF. The full variable domain, its missing parts supplied by reference TRBV7-3 and TRBJ1-2, is GAGVSQTPSNKVTEKGKYVELRCDPISGHTALYWYRQSLGQGPEFLIYFQGTGAADDSGLPNDRFFAVRPEGSVSTLKIQRTERGDSAVYLCASSLGQGYGYTFGSGTRLTVV.

The chain employs TRBV7-9 and TRBJ2-1, with 9 bases matching TRBD2. This CDR3 spans 14 amino acids. Trimming cost V 5 bases and J 6 bases; bases outside gene matches: 5. CDR1 and CDR2 (germline): SEHNR, FQNEAQ (reference sequence). CDR3 DNA: TGTGCCAGCAGCCCCCCGACTAGCGGCAATGAGCAGTTCTTC. Translated, it gives CASSPPTSGNEQFF.

V usage is TRBV7-2 and J usage is TRBJ1-2; 8 bases line up with TRBD1. This CDR3 has 13 amino acids. The trim removed 5 bases at V and 4 bases at J, leaving 3 bases unmatched. Germline loops: CDR1 SGHTA, CDR2 FQGNSA. The CDR3 DNA is TGTGCCAGCAGCACTGGACAGGGCTATGGCTACACCTTC. Translation gives CASSTGQGYGYTF.

This chain links TRBV6-5 with TRBJ2-7; tentative D call: TRBD2 (6 bases). V was clipped by 4 bases and J by 3 bases, with 13 bases between them. This CDR3 is built from 14 residues. In germline, CDR1 is MNHEY, CDR2 SVGAGI. CDR3 sequence reads: CASSWSGGNYEQYF. In nucleotides, the CDR3 is TGTGCCAGCAGTTGGAGCGGAGGGAACTACGAGCAGTACTTC.

This chain links TRBV5-1 with TRBJ2-5, with a possible D match to TRBD1 (5 bases). CDR3 length: 15 amino acids. CDR1 is SGHRS, CDR2 YFSETQ, per germline. V was shortened by 3 bases and J by 2 bases, with 14 bases between the two germline ends. The CDR3 loop reads CASSWMTAEQETQYF. The DNA for the CDR3 is TGCGCCAGCAGCTGGATGACAGCTGAACAAGAGACCCAGTACTTC.

This clone has only one observation. The V gene is TRBV15, the J gene TRBJ2-2, with a weak D call TRBD2 (6 bases). CDR1 is LNHNV and CDR2 is YYDKDF in the germline V gene (reference sequence). V gave up 6 bases and J gave up 1 base, with 9 bases separating them. The CDR3 sequence is 14 residues long. CDR3 sequence reads: CATRRDLNTGELFF. The CDR3 nucleotides are TGTGCCACCAGAAGGGACTTGAACACCGGGGAGCTGTTTTTT. The complete variable domain, with remaining parts taken from reference TRBV15 and TRBJ2-2, reads DAMVIQNPRYQVTQFGKPVTLSCSQTLNHNVMYWYQQKSSQAPKLLFHYYDKDFNNEADTPDNFQSRRPNTSFCFLDIRSPGLGDTAMYLCATRRDLNTGELFFGEGSRLTVL.

V is TRBV7-9 and J is TRBJ2-5; 7 nucleotides match TRBD1. Germline V gives CDR1 SEHNR, CDR2 FQNEAQ (reference sequence). J was trimmed by 4 bases and V by 5 bases; bases with no gene match: 10. The CDR3 loop spans 15 amino acids. This chain's CDR3 is CASSRMTGKRETQYF. In DNA form, the CDR3 reads TGTGCCAGCAGCCGGATGACAGGGAAGAGAGAGACCCAGTACTTC.

This chain joins TRBV7-3 and TRBJ2-1, with a weak D call TRBD2 (6 bases). Germline V gene lookup returns CDR1 SGHTA and CDR2 FQGTGA. This CDR3 spans 16 amino acids. Between the trimmed V and J ends, which lost 0 bases and 1 base, there was a span of 10 bases. The CDR3 here is CASSLTGLLSYNEQFF. The CDR3 DNA sequence: TGTGCCAGCAGCTTAACGGGACTCCTTTCCTACAATGAGCAGTTCTTC.

With regard to this clone: Its ends do not fully match the called genes, so a read error is possible. This chain joins TRBV10-3 and TRBJ1-4, with D hard to call. This CDR3 comprises 9 residues. Germline loops: CDR1 ENHRY, CDR2 SYGVKD. This CDR3 is CAISEGLPW. CDR3 nucleotides: TGTGCCATCAGTGAAGGACTTCCCTGG.

With respect to this clone: Other DNA variants within this sample encode the same CDR3. The chain joins TRBV29-1 to TRBJ2-1, with no clear D. The CDR3 totals 10 residues. Between the trimmed V and J ends, which lost 4 bases and 10 bases, there was a span of 8 bases. Germline V gene data show CDR1 as SQVTM and CDR2 as ANQGSEA. CDR3 amino acids: CSVGGGEQFF. CDR3 bases: TGCAGCGTTGGAGGTGGGGAGCAGTTCTTC.

The chain couples TRBV6-5 to TRBJ1-1, with 7 bases fitting TRBD1. Germline CDR1 is MNHEY and CDR2 is SVGAGI. The CDR3 sequence is 14 residues long. V gave up 5 bases and J gave up 4 bases; unmatched junction bases: 7. CDR3 nucleotides: TGTGCCAGCAGTCGACAGGGTGGTCCCACTGAAGCTTTCTTT. Translating it yields CASSRQGGPTEAFF.

The rearrangement joins TRBV10-1 to TRBJ2-3; TRBD2 aligns across 10 bases. The ends lost 2 bases at V and 2 bases at J; junction bases unmatched: 4. This CDR3 is built from 16 residues. Germline-derived CDR1 and CDR2 are WNHNN and SYGVQD (reference sequence). The DNA of the CDR3 is TGCGCCAGCAGTGAGAACCTAGCGGGAGCCACAGATACGCAGTATTTT. Protein product: CASSENLAGATDTQYF.

The rearrangement joins TRBV19 to TRBJ1-1; D is possibly TRBD1 (5 bases). V dropped 3 bases and J dropped 1 base, with 12 bases sitting between them. Per germline, CDR1 LNHDA and CDR2 SQIVND (reference sequence). The CDR3 loop spans 15 amino acids. The DNA for the CDR3 is TGTGCCAGTAGTATCTCCAGGGCCTGGAACACTGAAGCTTTCTTT. It translates to CASSISRAWNTEAFF.

This chain joins TRBV20-1 and TRBJ2-1; no reliable D call. CDR1 is DFQATT and CDR2 is SNEGSKA in the germline V gene (reference sequence). This CDR3 has 11 residues. Trimming stripped 2 bases from V and 15 bases from J, with 14 bases between. The CDR3 loop reads CSARRDVLAFF. In nucleotides, the CDR3 is TGCAGTGCTAGACGAGACGTCCTGGCGTTCTTC.

CDR3 amino acids: CASSTRTGPVFYGYTF. CDR3 DNA: TGTGCCAGCAGCACCAGGACAGGGCCGGTTTTCTATGGCTACACCTTC. The gene calls are TRBV27 and TRBJ1-2; 8 bases align to TRBD1. CDR1 MNHEY and CDR2 SMNVEV come from the germline V gene (reference sequence). V lost 6 bases to trimming and J lost 4 bases; unmatched junction nucleotides: 13. This CDR3 has 16 residues.

The chain uses TRBV4-1 and TRBJ2-7; the match to TRBD2 covers 12 bases. CDR1 and CDR2 from the germline V gene are MGHRA and YSYEKL. The trim removed 2 bases at V and 4 bases at J, leaving 3 bases unmatched. CDR3 length equals 15 residues. CDR3 DNA: TGCGCCAGCAGCCAATTGACTAGCGGGGGATACGAGCAGTACTTC. Encoded protein: CASSQLTSGGYEQYF.

This CDR3 is CASSPTSGGYEQYF. Here the CDR3 DNA reads TGTGCCAGCAGTCCTACTAGCGGCGGCTACGAGCAGTACTTC. The chain links TRBV27 to TRBJ2-7; TRBD2 aligns across 8 bases. J was trimmed by 3 bases and V by 5 bases; bases with no gene match: 6. Germline lookup yields CDR1 MNHEY and CDR2 SMNVEV (reference sequence). This CDR3 region has 14 residues.

The chain recombines TRBV18 with TRBJ1-4; D is undetermined. Germline-derived CDR1 and CDR2 are KGHSH and LQKENI. V was shortened by 3 bases and J by 8 bases, with 13 bases between the two germline ends. The CDR3 contains 14 residues. CDR3 nucleotide sequence: TGTGCCAGCTCACCGACACCAGAGCCCGAAAAACTGTTTTTT. Translating it yields CASSPTPEPEKLFF.

This chain connects TRBV2 to TRBJ2-5, with 9 bases that match TRBD1. V was pared by 8 bases and J by 13 bases, with 20 bases of the junction left unmatched. The length of the CDR3 is 15 residues. Looked up from germline, CDR1 is SNHLY and CDR2 is FYNNEI. The CDR3 DNA is TGTGCCAGCCCGAGACCGGGACAGGGTGATGCGCTTACGTACTTC. It yields the protein CASPRPGQGDALTYF. Combining the CDR3 with reference TRBV2 and TRBJ2-5 gives the whole variable domain EPEVTQTPSHQVTQMGQEVILRCVPISNHLYFYWYRQILGQKVEFLVSFYNNEISEKSEIFDDQFSVERPDGSNFTLKIRSTKLEDSAMYFCASPRPGQGDALTYFGPGTRLLVL.

V gene TRBV5-1 combines with J gene TRBJ2-1, with 13 bases matching TRBD2. CDR1 and CDR2 from the germline V gene are SGHRS and YFSETQ. The CDR3 consists of 16 residues. V lost 3 bases, J lost 9 bases, and 9 bases stayed unmatched. CDR3 residues: CASSSSPGLAGREQFF. Here the CDR3 DNA reads TGCGCCAGCAGCTCCTCCCCGGGACTAGCGGGACGTGAGCAGTTCTTC.

DNA of the CDR3: TGTGCCAGCAGTCCTCTAACGGGCCGCAAAAGGACTGGGGCCAACGTCCTGACTTTC. This gives the protein CASSPLTGRKRTGANVLTF. This chain joins TRBV28 and TRBJ2-6; D not certain. Trimming took 5 bases from V and 2 from J, leaving 22 bases between them. This CDR3 has 19 amino acids. CDR1 MDHEN and CDR2 SYDVKM come from the germline V gene.

The chain combines TRBV27 with TRBJ2-5; 11 bases line up with TRBD2. Unmatched junction bases numbered 5, after V lost 1 base and J lost 1 base. Germline CDR1 reads MNHEY; CDR2 reads SMNVEV (reference sequence). The CDR3 sequence is 17 residues long. Written as DNA, the CDR3 is TGTGCCAGCAGTTTATTCGCACTAGCGGGAGCCCAAGAGACCCAGTACTTC. This codes for CASSLFALAGAQETQYF.

J is TRBJ2-5 and V is TRBV5-4; D may be TRBD1 (6 bases). CDR1 and CDR2 from the germline V gene are SGHNT and YYREEE (reference sequence). This CDR3 region has 14 residues. Trimming left V 4 bases short and J 2 bases short, with 12 bases between. The CDR3 region is CASSTGTTQETQYF. In nucleotides, the CDR3 is TGTGCCAGCAGCACGGGGACAACTCAAGAGACCCAGTACTTC. The complete variable domain, with remaining parts taken from reference TRBV5-4 and TRBJ2-5, reads ETGVTQSPTHLIKTRGQQVTLRCSSQSGHNTVSWYQQALGQGPQFIFQYYREEENGRGNFPPRFSGLQFPNYSSELNVNALELDDSALYLCASSTGTTQETQYFGPGTRLLVL.

V gene TRBV5-5 combines with J gene TRBJ2-1; TRBD1 matches at 8 bases. The germline V gene has CDR1 SGHKS and CDR2 YYEKEE (reference sequence). Trimming removed 0 bases from V and 8 bases from J; junction bases left unmatched: 4. This CDR3 is built from 14 residues. CDR3 region: CASSLGTGTYEQFF. The CDR3 nucleotides read TGTGCCAGCAGCTTGGGGACAGGGACCTATGAGCAGTTCTTC.